The 25 T cell receptor beta chains in this list originate from one sample, sequenced in a study of blood T cells in healthy people across ages. Primed by a sample-barcoded 5' primer and a J-beta primer mix, a second PCR proceeded for roughly 7 to 12 cycles. TCRdb called the 5' RACE reads again in MiXCR, with one record for every CDR3 protein. The data contain about 1.6 million distinct CDR3 sequences, almost 35% of them singletons. Sequencing was done on a sample of blood. These receptors originate from a woman in her 30s in good health.

In this sample, this clonotype turned up many times. The chain is built from TRBV29-1 and TRBJ2-7; 8 nucleotides line up with TRBD1. Unmatched junction bases numbered 5, after V lost 8 bases and J lost 2 bases. This CDR3 contains 12 residues. Germline V CDR1 and CDR2: SQVTM, ANQGSEA. CDR3: CSTSDRAYEQYF. The CDR3 DNA reads as TGCAGCACATCGGACAGGGCCTACGAGCAGTACTTC.

This clonotype appeared many times. The chain recombines TRBV27 with TRBJ2-7; 9 bases match TRBD1. There are 15 residues in the CDR3. Trimming took 0 bases from V and 2 from J; bases not matched to a gene: 2. CDR1 is MNHEY, CDR2 SMNVEV, per germline (reference sequence). CDR3 bases: TGTGCCAGCAGTTTATCGGGACAGGGCCCCTACGAGCAGTACTTC. Translation: CASSLSGQGPYEQYF.

A note on this clonotype: A much more abundant neighbour one base away suggests this may be a read error. A read error is likely, as this CDR3 ends without the conserved phenylalanine or tryptophan. The chain joins TRBV5-1 to TRBJ2-5; D might be TRBD2 (5 bases). The CDR3 runs to 14 residues. Germline lookup yields CDR1 SGHRS and CDR2 YFSETQ. V shed 1 base and J shed 5 bases, with 12 bases lying between them. The CDR3 sequence: CASSLPRTGETQYV. The CDR3 DNA reads TGCGCCAGCAGCTTGCCCAGGACGGGGGAGACCCAGTACGTC.

This clonotype was picked up a small number of times. This chain links TRBV6-5 with TRBJ1-2, with a weak D call TRBD1 (5 bases). Trimming cost V 0 bases and J 6 bases, with 11 bases left between them. This CDR3 region has 14 residues. The germline gives CDR1 MNHEY, CDR2 SVGAGI. The CDR3 loop is CASSYSGGFHGYTF. The CDR3 DNA is TGTGCCAGCAGTTACTCGGGGGGGTTCCATGGCTACACCTTC.

Of note for this clonotype: This sequence may be a read error, since a much larger clone differs from it by one base. The chain employs TRBV20-1 and TRBJ2-3, with 10 positions matching TRBD2. CDR1 and CDR2 from the germline V gene are DFQATT and SNEGSKA (reference sequence). CDR3 length equals 16 residues. Trimming at V came to 0 bases and at J to 3 bases, leaving 6 bases not matched to a gene. CDR3 amino acids: CSARDQRGGPTDTQYF. The CDR3 DNA sequence: TGCAGTGCTAGAGACCAGCGGGGGGGCCCAACAGATACGCAGTATTTT.

This clonotype has ten or more counts. This chain connects TRBV29-1 to TRBJ2-6; D remains ambiguous. This CDR3 spans 15 amino acids. The germline CDR1 and CDR2 sequences are SQVTM and ANQGSEA. The V gene lost 6 bases and the J gene lost 1 base, with 13 bases spanning the gap. The CDR3 sequence: CSVREAESGANVLTF. As DNA, the CDR3 is TGCAGCGTACGTGAAGCAGAATCTGGGGCCAACGTCCTGACTTTC.

Comments on this clonotype: Its ends do not fully match the called genes, so a read error is possible. V is TRBV6-6 and J is TRBJ2-3; TRBD1 agrees at 10 bases. The V gene's germline CDR1 is MNHNY and CDR2 SVGAGI (reference sequence). CDR3 length: 13 amino acids. The CDR3 DNA reads TGTGCCAGTCGACAGGGGGCGCGAGATTCGCAGTATTTT. Translated, it gives CASRQGARDSQYF.

The CDR3: CASSPAQGGYTF. The DNA for the CDR3 is TGCGCCAGCAGCCCGGCCCAGGGGGGCTACACCTTC. The V call is TRBV5-1, the J call TRBJ1-2; D possibly corresponds to TRBD1 (6 bases). Germline CDR1 reads SGHRS; CDR2 reads YFSETQ. The CDR3 is 12 amino acids. V lost 4 bases to trimming and J lost 8 bases, with 12 bases between them.

This clonotype was picked up a small number of times. This chain uses TRBV28 with TRBJ2-3; no reliable D call. Between the trimmed V and J ends, which lost 1 base and 2 bases, there was a span of 10 bases. Per the germline V gene, CDR1 is MDHEN and CDR2 is SYDVKM. The CDR3 loop spans 15 amino acids. The CDR3 DNA reads as TGTGCCAGCAGTTTATTTGGGGAACCCACAGATACGCAGTATTTT. Protein product: CASSLFGEPTDTQYF.

Only a few counts were recorded for this clonotype. The chain recombines TRBV21-1 with TRBJ2-1; the table assigns TRBD2, which was not confirmed against the DNA. TRBV21-1 is noted as a pseudogene. The CDR3 covers 17 residues. The DNA for the CDR3 is TGTGCCAGCAGCAAATTTTCTAGCGGGAGGGCATACAATGAGCAGTTCTTC. It encodes CASSKFSSGRAYNEQFF.

The chain has TRBV6-1 and TRBJ2-7; 8 bases map to TRBD1. CDR3 length: 12 residues. The junction had 3 bases not matched to a gene; V was cut back by 7 bases and J by 4 bases. The germline V gene has CDR1 MNHNS and CDR2 SASEGT. This chain's CDR3 is CASNRQGYEQYF. In DNA, the CDR3 is TGTGCCAGCAATCGACAGGGGTACGAGCAGTACTTC.

This CDR3 reads CASSPTGQGLVEAFF. DNA of the CDR3: TGCGCCAGCAGCCCTACAGGACAGGGTCTCGTTGAAGCTTTCTTT. The gene calls are TRBV5-1 and TRBJ1-1; 8 nucleotides agree with TRBD1. The V gene's germline CDR1 is SGHRS and CDR2 YFSETQ. With 4 bases clipped from V and 7 bases from J, the junction kept 12 bases outside the gene matches. CDR3 size: 15 residues.

The chain links TRBV27 to TRBJ2-7; unclear D gene. The J call may be incorrect, as the DNA end agrees better with TRBJ2-4. There are 13 residues in the CDR3. Germline CDR1 MNHEY, CDR2 SMNVEV (reference sequence). This chain's CDR3 is CASSFSALNIQYF. Here the CDR3 DNA reads TGTGCCAGCAGTTTTTCAGCGCTAAACATTCAGTACTTC.

As concerns this clonotype: A read error may be the cause here, since a much bigger clone is one base away. This rearrangement joins TRBV6-1 to TRBJ1-2; perhaps TRBD1 as D (5 bases). Germline CDR1 MNHNS, CDR2 SASEGT. The CDR3 spans 13 residues. The germline V and J ends were trimmed by 6 bases and 7 bases, with 15 bases remaining between them. The CDR3 coding sequence is TGTGCCAGCAGCACCCAGGGTGGGTTTGGCTACACCTTC. It translates to CASSTQGGFGYTF.

This clonotype was found a few times. J is TRBJ2-1 and V is TRBV27; 8 nucleotides match TRBD2. Germline CDR1 is MNHEY and CDR2 is SMNVEV (reference sequence). The CDR3 runs 15 residues. With V trimmed by 4 bases and J by 9 bases, 11 bases remained unmatched. The CDR3 coding sequence is TGTGCCAGCAGTTACGGTAGCGGGAAGTTTGGTGAGCAGTTCTTC. Translation gives CASSYGSGKFGEQFF.

The table lists this clonotype with many counts. The rearrangement uses TRBV29-1 and TRBJ2-7; D may be TRBD1 (5 bases). The V end was cut by 6 bases, the J end by 3 bases, with 15 bases between. The CDR3 extends over 13 amino acids. CDR1 is SQVTM and CDR2 is ANQGSEA in the germline V gene. The CDR3 DNA is TGCAGCGTCCGTACAGGTCCGAGCTACGAGCAGTACTTC. Protein: CSVRTGPSYEQYF.

For the CDR3, the DNA is TGCAGTGCTAGAGCCCCGACAGGGAGCACAGATACGCAGTATTTT. Translated, it gives CSARAPTGSTDTQYF. The chain links TRBV20-1 to TRBJ2-3, with 7 bases aligning to TRBD1. The V and J ends lost 1 base and 0 bases, in that order; junction bases with no gene match: 4. The length of the CDR3 is 15 residues. Germline V gives CDR1 DFQATT, CDR2 SNEGSKA (reference sequence).

In its sample, this clonotype was seen a few times. The chain is built from TRBV20-1 and TRBJ2-3; D gene uncertain. This CDR3 comprises 10 residues. The V gene's germline CDR1 is DFQATT and CDR2 SNEGSKA (reference sequence). The V end was cut by 7 bases, the J end by 2 bases, with 4 bases between. CDR3 in DNA: TGCAGTGTCCCCACAGATACGCAGTATTTT. Amino acids: CSVPTDTQYF.

This clonotype has at least ten counts. This chain joins TRBV28 and TRBJ2-5; TRBD2 matches at 11 bases. V gave up 6 bases and J gave up 2 bases; unmatched junction bases: 2. The germline gives CDR1 MDHEN, CDR2 SYDVKM. The CDR3 extends over 14 amino acids. The CDR3 region is CASRGLAVQETQYF. The CDR3 coding sequence is TGTGCCAGCAGGGGACTAGCGGTGCAAGAGACCCAGTACTTC.

The V and J genes are TRBV11-2 and TRBJ1-1; D remains unclear. Deletions cut 5 bases from V and 1 base from J, with 8 bases between. CDR3 length: 13 amino acids. Germline lookup yields CDR1 SGHAT and CDR2 FQNNGV. CDR3: CASSAHPNTEAFF. CDR3 nucleotide sequence: TGTGCCAGCAGCGCTCATCCGAACACTGAAGCTTTCTTT.

This sequence joins TRBV6-1 and TRBJ1-6; D gene ambiguous. This CDR3 is 12 amino acids long. CDR1 and CDR2 from the germline V gene are MNHNS and SASEGT. Trimming pared 3 bases from V and 7 bases from J, leaving 4 bases between. Here the CDR3 DNA reads TGTGCCAGCAGTGATTGGAATTCACCCCTCCACTTT. Translated: CASSDWNSPLHF.

The chain links TRBV20-1 to TRBJ2-7, with 9 bases fitting TRBD2. J lost 0 bases, V lost 3 bases, and 12 bases had no gene match. CDR3 length equals 17 residues. CDR1 and CDR2 from the germline V gene are DFQATT and SNEGSKA (reference sequence). This chain's CDR3 is CSASPASGTLISYEQYF. Here the CDR3 DNA reads TGCAGTGCTAGTCCGGCTAGCGGGACCCTTATCTCCTACGAGCAGTACTTC.

In its sample, this clonotype was seen a few times. The gene calls are TRBV29-1 and TRBJ2-1; 10 bases line up with TRBD2. Germline V gives CDR1 SQVTM, CDR2 ANQGSEA. V dropped 5 bases and J dropped 6; count of bases not matched to a gene: 4. The CDR3 length is 13 residues. CDR3 nucleotide sequence: TGCAGCGTTTTAGCGGGAGGCCTCAATGAGCAGTTCTTC. This encodes CSVLAGGLNEQFF.

V usage is TRBV12-3 or TRBV12-4 and J usage is TRBJ1-1; D is unresolved. This CDR3 region has 13 residues. Trimming cost V 3 bases and J 8 bases, with 13 bases left between them. Here the CDR3 reads CASSLLTASEAFF. The DNA of the CDR3 is TGTGCCAGCAGTTTGCTCACGGCCTCGGAAGCTTTCTTT.

This clonotype was seen only a few times. This chain connects TRBV11-1 to TRBJ2-1; 11 bases match TRBD2. There are 15 residues in the CDR3. Unmatched junction bases numbered 2, after V lost 1 base and J lost 6 bases. Germline-derived CDR1 and CDR2 are SGHAT and FQDESV (reference sequence). For the CDR3, the DNA is TGTGCCAGCAGCTTAGTTGGGACTAGCGGCAATGAGCAGTTCTTC. Amino acid sequence: CASSLVGTSGNEQFF.